The rows below give T cell receptor beta chains drawn from one sample of a study of T cell repertoires in ileal Crohn's disease. This table comes from immunoSEQ multiplex PCR, and its TCRdb copy is limited to in-frame clones, with some not included. The repertoire consists of some 17,000 clones, with under 80% occurring once and the leading ten covering 5.3%. The sequencing input was ileal tissue. All receptors come from an adult with Crohn's disease. CDR3s include the opening cysteine and the closing phenylalanine or tryptophan. The order of the fields is clone size, V gene, J gene, D gene, CDR3 protein, CDR3 DNA. A D gene is named only where the DNA matches it firmly. The size entry is marked missing in some rows and otherwise reads once, few, many or a size class.

few,TRBV11-3,TRBJ1-3,TRBD1,CASRRDRDVSGNTIYF,TGTGCCAGCAGAAGAGACAGGGACGTCTCTGGAAACACCATATATTTT
NA,TRBV2,TRBJ1-6,NA,CASTTTVSPLHF,TGTGCCAGCACCACGACAGTTTCACCCCTCCACTTT
NA,TRBV6-1,TRBJ1-4,NA,CASSEQGIGINEKLFF,TGTGCCAGCAGTGAACAGGGAATAGGAATAAATGAAAAACTGTTTTTT
NA,TRBV19,TRBJ2-2,TRBD1,CASSIVRGQGGELFF,TGTGCCAGTAGTATAGTACGAGGACAGGGTGGGGAGCTGTTTTTT
NA,TRBV7-3,TRBJ2-1,NA,CASSGGSSYNEQFF,TGTGCCAGCAGCGGGGGGAGCTCCTACAATGAGCAGTTCTTC
NA,TRBV6-6,TRBJ1-2,NA,CASSQLPGVGYGYTF,TGTGCCAGCAGTCAACTTCCGGGGGTCGGCTATGGCTACACCTTC
NA,TRBV6-4,TRBJ2-3,TRBD2,CASSDGTSGGNTQYF,TGTGCCAGCAGTGACGGGACTAGCGGGGGCAATACGCAGTATTTT
NA,TRBV7-8,TRBJ2-5,NA,CASSAPGLGAETQYF,TGTGCCAGCAGCGCGCCGGGACTCGGAGCGGAGACCCAGTACTTC
NA,TRBV18,TRBJ2-1,NA,CASSPRPSSHTEQFF,TGTGCCAGCTCACCACGCCCTAGTTCGCATACTGAGCAGTTCTTC
few,TRBV6-4,TRBJ2-3,TRBD2,CASSEIAGGTDTQYF,TGTGCCAGCAGTGAAATAGCGGGGGGCACAGATACGCAGTATTTT
NA,TRBV9,TRBJ1-3,NA,CASSASGSGNTIYF,TGTGCCAGCAGCGCCAGCGGATCTGGAAACACCATATATTTT
NA,TRBV2,TRBJ1-1,NA,CASSLDLNTEAFF,TGTGCCAGCAGTTTAGACTTGAACACTGAAGCTTTCTTT
NA,TRBV6-5,TRBJ1-2,NA,CASSYDGSYGYTF,TGTGCCAGCAGTTACGATGGGAGCTATGGCTACACCTTC
NA,TRBV29-1,TRBJ2-1,NA,CSVSPPNYNEQFF,TGCAGCGTTAGCCCCCCAAACTACAATGAGCAGTTCTTC
few,TRBV19,TRBJ1-1,TRBD1,CASQDRGRGNTEAFF,TGTGCCAGCCAGGACAGGGGGCGAGGGAACACTGAAGCTTTCTTT
NA,TRBV6-5,TRBJ2-2,NA,CASSYWRENTGELFF,TGTGCCAGCAGCTACTGGCGGGAGAACACCGGGGAGCTGTTTTTT
NA,TRBV7-8,TRBJ1-2,TRBD1,CASSPLLRGRDGYTF,TGTGCCAGCAGCCCCCTCCTGAGGGGGCGCGATGGCTACACCTTC
NA,TRBV7-9,TRBJ1-6,NA,CASSFGGYNSPLHF,TGTGCCAGCAGCTTCGGAGGGTATAATTCACCCCTCCACTTT
NA,TRBV4-2,TRBJ2-7,TRBD2,CASSQVPAGGYEQYF,TGTGCCAGCAGCCAAGTCCCAGCGGGAGGGTACGAGCAGTACTTC
few,TRBV5-1,TRBJ1-2,NA,CASTETGLYGYTF,TGCGCCAGCACCGAGACAGGCCTCTATGGCTACACCTTC
NA,TRBV2,TRBJ2-2,NA,CASSALRNTGELFF,TGTGCCAGCAGTGCACTAAGGAACACCGGGGAGCTGTTTTTT
few,TRBV28,TRBJ2-7,TRBD2,CASSLTSGSYEQYF,TGTGCCAGCAGTCTGACTAGCGGCTCCTACGAGCAGTACTTC
NA,TRBV7-8,TRBJ2-3,TRBD1,CASSQGQFTDTQYF,TGTGCCAGCAGCCAGGGACAGTTCACAGATACGCAGTATTTT
NA,TRBV27,TRBJ1-2,NA,CASSPTGYDEGYTF,TGTGCCAGCAGTCCAACAGGGTACGATGAGGGCTACACCTTC
NA,TRBV6-1,TRBJ2-7,TRBD2,CATGAGGRNEQYF,TGTGCCACGGGGGCGGGGGGGAGAAACGAGCAGTACTTC
NA,TRBV7-2,TRBJ1-2,TRBD1,CASRPGGSGYGYTF,TGTGCCAGCAGACCAGGGGGCTCGGGCTATGGCTACACCTTC
NA,TRBV30,TRBJ2-7,TRBD1,CAGSRTGVYEQYF,TGTGCCGGATCTAGGACAGGGGTCTACGAGCAGTACTTC
NA,TRBV7-2,TRBJ2-5,TRBD2,CASSLGLAGGTQYF,TGTGCCAGCAGCTTAGGACTAGCGGGGGGGACCCAGTACTTC
NA,TRBV29-1,TRBJ2-1,TRBD1,CSVEGDRASGEQFF,TGCAGCGTTGAGGGGGACAGGGCCTCGGGTGAGCAGTTCTTC
NA,TRBV28,TRBJ1-2,TRBD1,CASSKPSTGDYGYTF,TGTGCCAGCAGTAAGCCATCGACAGGGGACTATGGCTACACCTTC
once,TRBV5-4,TRBJ1-2,NA,CASSLAGIHGYTF,TGTGCCAGCAGCTTGGCGGGGATCCATGGCTACACCTTC
NA,TRBV30,TRBJ2-7,TRBD2,CASRRGSSGVLPRSYEQYF,TGTGCCTCCCGGCGGGGGAGTAGCGGGGTTTTACCACGCTCCTACGAGCAGTACTTC
few,TRBV10-3,TRBJ1-3,TRBD1,CAISSRDRGGNTIYF,TGTGCCATCAGTTCGCGGGACAGGGGTGGAAACACCATATATTTT
NA,TRBV10-2,TRBJ1-3,NA,CASSDYRGNTIYF,TGCGCCAGCAGTGATTACAGGGGAAACACCATATATTTT
NA,TRBV11-2,TRBJ1-2,TRBD1,CASSLLNRGTGYTF,TGTGCCAGCAGCTTGTTGAACAGGGGAACTGGCTACACCTTC
NA,TRBV5-1,TRBJ2-3,NA,CASSLSGTDTQYF,TGCGCCAGCAGCTTGTCAGGAACAGATACGCAGTATTTT
few,TRBV6-1,TRBJ2-7,TRBD1,CASSQTGGYEQYF,TGTGCCAGCAGTCAGACAGGGGGGTACGAGCAGTACTTC
NA,TRBV28,TRBJ2-7,NA,CASSSPGRGSYEQYF,TGTGCCAGCAGTTCCCCCGGACGGGGGTCCTACGAGCAGTACTTC
once,TRBV9,TRBJ2-7,NA,CASSPSGEYAYEQYF,TGTGCCAGCAGCCCCTCCGGGGAATACGCCTACGAGCAGTACTTC
NA,TRBV5-4,TRBJ2-3,TRBD2,CASSPSGGLDTQYF,TGTGCCAGCAGCCCTAGCGGGGGGTTAGATACGCAGTATTTT
NA,TRBV10-1,TRBJ2-3,NA,CASSEGGLDTQYF,TGCGCCAGCAGTGAGGGAGGGCTAGATACGCAGTATTTT
NA,TRBV5-1,TRBJ2-1,TRBD2,CASSFLAGAYNEQFF,TGCGCCAGCAGCTTTCTAGCGGGAGCGTACAATGAGCAGTTCTTC
NA,TRBV7-8,TRBJ2-1,TRBD2,CASSFLAGVLGNEQFF,TGTGCCAGCAGCTTCCTAGCGGGGGTACTCGGGAATGAGCAGTTCTTC
NA,TRBV28,TRBJ1-2,NA,CASKFVGGAGRNGYTF,TGTGCCAGTAAATTCGTGGGCGGGGCAGGGAGGAATGGCTACACCTTC
NA,TRBV27,TRBJ2-7,NA,CAVQADPYEQYF,TGTGCCGTCCAAGCGGACCCGTACGAGCAGTACTTC
NA,TRBV4-1,TRBJ1-1,NA,CASSIGGTNTEAFF,TGCGCCAGCAGCATTGGGGGGACGAACACTGAAGCTTTCTTT
NA,TRBV6-5,TRBJ1-1,NA,CASSYSREYTEAFF,TGTGCCAGCAGTTACTCGAGGGAGTACACTGAAGCTTTCTTT
few,TRBV28,TRBJ2-7,TRBD1,CASSYRVTGGYEQYF,TGTGCCAGCAGTTATCGAGTGACAGGGGGCTACGAGCAGTACTTC
NA,TRBV6-1,TRBJ1-1,TRBD1,CASSARQGAAGTEAFF,TGTGCCAGCAGTGCCAGACAGGGGGCGGCGGGCACTGAAGCTTTCTTT
NA,TRBV5-6,TRBJ1-2,NA,CASSPRADYYGYTF,TGTGCCAGCAGCCCGAGGGCAGATTACTATGGCTACACCTTC
NA,TRBV6-4,TRBJ2-1,TRBD1,CASSEGTGGGNEQFF,TGTGCCAGCAGTGAGGGGACAGGGGGCGGCAATGAGCAGTTCTTC
NA,TRBV18,TRBJ2-7,NA,CANRADSYEQYF,TGTGCCAACCGTGCGGATTCCTACGAGCAGTACTTC
NA,TRBV18,TRBJ2-1,NA,CASSPPPGDNEQFF,TGTGCCAGCTCACCCCCCCCCGGAGACAATGAGCAGTTCTTC
few,TRBV19,TRBJ1-2,NA,CASSPPVNYGYTF,TGTGCCAGTAGTCCCCCTGTAAACTATGGCTACACCTTC
NA,TRBV19,TRBJ1-2,NA,CASSGGTRMRGYTF,TGTGCCAGTAGTGGAGGGACCCGCATGAGGGGCTACACCTTC
NA,TRBV6-5,TRBJ1-6,NA,CASSLARGFNSPLHF,TGTGCCAGCAGTTTAGCCAGGGGTTTTAATTCACCCCTCCACTTT
NA,TRBV7-9,TRBJ1-4,TRBD1,CASSPGQSNEKLFF,TGTGCCAGCAGTCCGGGACAGTCTAATGAAAAACTGTTTTTT
few,TRBV4-1,TRBJ1-3,NA,CASSQEVSSGNTIYF,TGCGCCAGCAGCCAAGAGGTCAGCTCTGGAAACACCATATATTTT
NA,TRBV6-5,TRBJ2-3,NA,CASSLSDTQYF,TGTGCCAGCAGCCTATCAGATACGCAGTATTTT
NA,TRBV7-8,TRBJ2-1,NA,CASSETPGLTYNEQFF,TGTGCCAGCAGCGAAACACCGGGACTTACCTACAATGAGCAGTTCTTC